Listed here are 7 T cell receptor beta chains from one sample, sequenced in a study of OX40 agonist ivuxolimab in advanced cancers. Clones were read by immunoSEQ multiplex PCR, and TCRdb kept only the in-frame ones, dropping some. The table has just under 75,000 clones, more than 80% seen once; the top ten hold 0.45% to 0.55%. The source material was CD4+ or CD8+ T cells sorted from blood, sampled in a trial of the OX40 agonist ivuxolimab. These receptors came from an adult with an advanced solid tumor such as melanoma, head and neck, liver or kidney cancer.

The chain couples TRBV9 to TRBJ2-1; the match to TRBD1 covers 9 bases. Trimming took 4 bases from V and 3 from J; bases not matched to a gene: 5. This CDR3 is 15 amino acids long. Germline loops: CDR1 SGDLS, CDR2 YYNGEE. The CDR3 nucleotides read TGTGCCAGCAGCACAGGGACAGGGTTCTACAATGAGCAGTTCTTC. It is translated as CASSTGTGFYNEQFF.

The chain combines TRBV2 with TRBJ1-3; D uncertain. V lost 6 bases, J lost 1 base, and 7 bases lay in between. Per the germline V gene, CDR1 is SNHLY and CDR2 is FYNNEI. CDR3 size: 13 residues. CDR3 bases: TGTGCCAGCAGGCGGGAGTCTGGAAACACCATATATTTT. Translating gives CASRRESGNTIYF.

As DNA, the CDR3 is TGTGCCAGCAGTGCCCATGACCGCTCTAATGAAAAACTGTTTTTT. It translates to CASSAHDRSNEKLFF. The chain employs TRBV5-8 and TRBJ1-4; D is uncertain. The CDR3 loop spans 15 amino acids. V lost 5 bases and J lost 3, with 14 bases in between. The germline CDR1 and CDR2 sequences are SGHTS and YDEGEE.

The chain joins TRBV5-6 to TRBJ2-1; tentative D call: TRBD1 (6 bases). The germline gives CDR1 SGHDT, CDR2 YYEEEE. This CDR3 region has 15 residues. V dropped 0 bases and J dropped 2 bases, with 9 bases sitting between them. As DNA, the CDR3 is TGTGCCAGCAGCTTGGGGGGGCGGACCTACAATGAGCAGTTCTTC. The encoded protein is CASSLGGRTYNEQFF. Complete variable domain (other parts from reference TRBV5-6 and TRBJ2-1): DAGVTQSPTHLIKTRGQQVTLRCSPKSGHDTVSWYQQALGQGPQFIFQYYEEEERQRGNFPDRFSGHQFPNYSSELNVNALLLGDSALYLCASSLGGRTYNEQFFGPGTRLTVL.

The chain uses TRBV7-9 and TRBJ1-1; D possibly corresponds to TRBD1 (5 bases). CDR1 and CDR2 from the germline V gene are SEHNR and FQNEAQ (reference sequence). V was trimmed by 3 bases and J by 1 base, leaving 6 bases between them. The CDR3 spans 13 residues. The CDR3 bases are TGTGCCAGCAGCTTTGGGGGGAACACTGAAGCTTTCTTT. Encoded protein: CASSFGGNTEAFF.

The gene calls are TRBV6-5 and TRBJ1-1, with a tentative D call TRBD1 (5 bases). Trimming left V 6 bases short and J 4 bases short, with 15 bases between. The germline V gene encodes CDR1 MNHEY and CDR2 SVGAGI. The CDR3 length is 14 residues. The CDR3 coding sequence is TGTGCCAGCAGGTCCCCCGGGGGAGGCACTGAAGCTTTCTTT. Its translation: CASRSPGGGTEAFF.

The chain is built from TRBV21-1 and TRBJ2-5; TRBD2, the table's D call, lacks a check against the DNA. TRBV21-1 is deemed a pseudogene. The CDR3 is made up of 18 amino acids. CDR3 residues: CASSKGPGTSGKEETQYF. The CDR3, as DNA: TGTGCCAGCAGCAAAGGACCTGGGACTAGCGGGAAGGAAGAGACCCAGTACTTC.